The next 15 T cell receptor beta chains were all read from a single sample in a study of blood T cell repertoires in COVID-19. TCRdb's table, derived via immunoSEQ multiplex PCR, lists solely in-frame clones and lacks some. The profile shows some 400,000 clones, 81% of them singletons. Sequencing was carried out using peripheral blood. All receptors derive from a human donor with acute or convalescent COVID-19. The donor label of this sample is uncertain.

This clone has just one count. This chain connects TRBV15 to TRBJ2-7; perhaps TRBD1 as D (5 bases). V lost 0 bases and J lost 2, with 8 bases in between. Germline-derived CDR1 and CDR2 are LNHNV and YYDKDF (reference sequence). CDR3 length: 14 residues. The CDR3 protein is CATSREQGPYEQYF. The CDR3 nucleotides read TGTGCCACCAGCAGAGAGCAGGGCCCCTACGAGCAGTACTTC.

The chain joins TRBV12-5 to TRBJ1-5; D unclear. Trimming removed 2 bases at V and 2 bases at J, with 7 bases between. The CDR3 spans 14 residues. In germline, CDR1 is LGHNT, CDR2 FRNRAP. CDR3 nucleotide sequence: TGTGCTAGTGGTTTGTACACCCGCAATCAGCCCCAGCATTTT. It yields the protein CASGLYTRNQPQHF.

This rearrangement joins TRBV18 to TRBJ1-1; D may be TRBD1 (5 bases). This CDR3 is 14 amino acids long. Trimming removed 4 bases from V and 0 bases from J, with 9 bases in between. Germline V lookup: CDR1 KGHSH, CDR2 LQKENI. CDR3 nucleotides: TGTGCCAGCTCACGCGACAGCCTGAACACTGAAGCTTTCTTT. Its protein is CASSRDSLNTEAFF. The whole variable domain, remainder taken from reference TRBV18 and TRBJ1-1, is NAGVMQNPRHLVRRRGQEARLRCSPMKGHSHVYWYRQLPEEGLKFMVYLQKENIIDESGMPKERFSAEFPKEGPSILRIQQVVRGDSAAYFCASSRDSLNTEAFFGQGTRLTVV.

This clone was counted once. The rearrangement links TRBV19 to TRBJ2-5, with 12 bases aligning to TRBD2. The CDR3 is made up of 20 amino acids. The V segment lost 7 bases and the J segment 1 base; nucleotides outside the gene matches: 19. Germline CDR1 and CDR2: LNHDA and SQIVND (reference sequence). CDR3 region: CASTGGGLAGGPLGQETQYF. CDR3 coding DNA: TGTGCCAGTACTGGGGGAGGGCTAGCGGGAGGGCCATTAGGCCAAGAGACCCAGTACTTC.

This chain uses TRBV21-1 with TRBJ1-1. TRBV21-1 is a documented pseudogene. The CDR3 has 14 residues. The CDR3 coding sequence is TGTGCCAGCAGCAAACGGGGGACGAACACTGAAGCTTTCTTT. This translates into CASSKRGTNTEAFF.

This sequence joins TRBV5-5 and TRBJ1-3; 8 bases align to TRBD1. The CDR3 loop spans 15 amino acids. CDR1 SGHKS and CDR2 YYEKEE come from the germline V gene (reference sequence). V lost 3 bases, J lost 1 base, and 3 bases stayed unmatched. This chain's CDR3 is CASSSTGGSGNTIYF. The DNA for the CDR3 is TGTGCCAGCAGCTCAACAGGGGGTTCTGGAAACACCATATATTTT.

The V and J genes are TRBV6-2 or TRBV6-3 and TRBJ1-5; a possible D gene is TRBD1 (5 bases). CDR1 and CDR2 from the germline V gene are MNHEY and SVGEGT. Trimming left V 4 bases short and J 6 bases short, with 10 bases between. This CDR3 has 13 residues. The CDR3 sequence: CASSSGSAQPQHF. CDR3 coding DNA: TGTGCCAGCAGTTCAGGGTCAGCTCAGCCCCAGCATTTT.

The chain uses TRBV3-1 (or the pseudogene TRBV3-2) and TRBJ2-3, with D tentatively TRBD2 (5 bases). CDR1 is LGHDT, CDR2 YNNKEL, per germline (reference sequence). Trimming pared 1 base from V and 2 bases from J, leaving 13 bases between. The CDR3 extends over 16 amino acids. As DNA, the CDR3 is TGTGCCAGCAGCCAAGTTGTGGGAGTCTTCACAGATACGCAGTATTTT. Translated, it gives CASSQVVGVFTDTQYF.

This rearrangement joins TRBV5-6 to TRBJ1-6, with 8 bases aligning to TRBD1. This CDR3 spans 14 amino acids. With 2 bases clipped from V and 10 bases from J, the junction kept 5 bases outside the gene matches. CDR1 is SGHDT and CDR2 is YYEEEE in the germline V gene. In nucleotides, the CDR3 is TGTGCCAGCAGCTTACCGACAGGGGACTCACCCCTCCACTTT. Translated, it gives CASSLPTGDSPLHF.

The chain recombines TRBV19 with TRBJ2-1, with TRBD2 matching 9 bases. This CDR3 has 14 amino acids. Germline CDR1 reads LNHDA; CDR2 reads SQIVND (reference sequence). V lost 7 bases to trimming and J lost 6 bases; unmatched junction nucleotides: 7. In nucleotides, the CDR3 is TGTGCCAGTAAGCTCCAGCGGGGGGCCAATGAGCAGTTCTTC. Residues: CASKLQRGANEQFF.

The chain employs TRBV18 and TRBJ1-1; TRBD1 is a possible D gene (6 bases). Germline values: CDR1 KGHSH, CDR2 LQKENI. This CDR3 region has 14 residues. V lost 3 bases, J lost 4 bases, and 12 bases lay in between. CDR3 amino acids: CASSPSGVSTEAFF. In DNA form, the CDR3 reads TGTGCCAGCTCACCCTCAGGGGTAAGCACTGAAGCTTTCTTT.

The chain employs TRBV6-5 and TRBJ2-1, with a tentative D call TRBD2 (5 bases). This CDR3 spans 13 amino acids. Germline-derived CDR1 and CDR2 are MNHEY and SVGAGI. Trimming shortened V by 5 bases and J by 6 bases, and 11 bases separated the two germline ends. The CDR3 loop is CASSTRTRNEQFF. As DNA, the CDR3 is TGTGCCAGCAGTACGCGGACTCGCAATGAGCAGTTCTTC.

This clone came up a few times. This rearrangement joins TRBV7-9 to TRBJ2-7; a weak D match, TRBD2 (6 bases). Germline CDR1 and CDR2: SEHNR and FQNEAQ (reference sequence). The CDR3 covers 15 residues. With 6 bases removed from V and 5 bases from J, the gap between germline ends came to 20 bases. The CDR3 reads CASSHTSSIPDEQYF. CDR3 DNA: TGTGCCAGCAGTCATACTAGCTCCATCCCCGACGAGCAGTACTTC.

This chain joins TRBV30 and TRBJ1-2, with D possibly TRBD1 on 6 matching bases. Germline CDR1 reads GTSNPN; CDR2 reads SVGIG (reference sequence). With 6 bases removed from V and 5 bases from J, the gap between germline ends came to 13 bases. This CDR3 comprises 12 residues. The CDR3 region has the DNA TGTGCCTGTGGCCGGACAGAGTATGGCTACACCTTC. It encodes CACGRTEYGYTF.

The chain couples TRBV24-1 to TRBJ1-2, with D possibly matching TRBD1 (6 bases). The germline V and J ends were trimmed by 4 bases and 5 bases, with 16 bases remaining between them. Germline values: CDR1 KGHDR, CDR2 SFDVKD. The CDR3 is made up of 15 amino acids. CDR3 protein: CATSDPGEGEYGYTF. CDR3 bases: TGTGCCACCAGTGACCCCGGGGAGGGGGAATATGGCTACACCTTC.